These T cell receptor beta chains were read from a single sample in a study of T-cell memory formation after mild COVID-19. TCRdb fed the 5' RACE reads into MiXCR, producing one record per CDR3 protein. The sample yields 250,000 to 300,000 distinct CDR3 sequences, 15% to 20% seen once. The sequenced material came from PBMCs or a T cell subset sorted from them (not recorded which). The receptor set was obtained from a man between 18 and 29 years old who had mild COVID-19 (a few samples of this study predate the infection). Cell type and time point are not known. Both conserved end residues are part of each CDR3.

TRBV5-1	TRBJ2-3	CASRRSSTDTQYF
TRBV14	TRBJ1-2	CASSLGGQNYGYTF
TRBV7-2	TRBJ1-5	CASSFGINQPQHF
TRBV6-1	TRBJ2-5	CASSPGIQETQYF
TRBV7-8	TRBJ1-5	CASSAGTGVYSNQPQHF
TRBV27	TRBJ2-1	CASERGTGGYNEQFF
TRBV6-2/TRBV6-3	TRBJ2-5	CASRPWTDGLTETQYF
TRBV12-3/TRBV12-4	TRBJ1-2	CATSREHYGYTF
TRBV5-4	TRBJ2-3	CASSLGPQARSTDTQYF
TRBV15	TRBJ2-3	CATSRDRQGSYTQYF
TRBV7-9	TRBJ1-2	CASSLVREGALGYTF
TRBV3-1	TRBJ2-1	CASSIGGGTNEQFF
TRBV5-6	TRBJ2-1	CASRTGFYNEQFF
TRBV12-3/TRBV12-4	TRBJ1-1	CASSFQGTEAFF
TRBV6-5	TRBJ1-1	CASNINVGSSTEAFF
TRBV7-9	TRBJ2-3	CASNIAGGRGDTQYF
TRBV28	TRBJ2-7	CASTPLRVGGESYEQYF
TRBV3-1	TRBJ2-3	CASSQGNLETDTQYF
TRBV5-1	TRBJ2-5	CASSLAVLSDETQYF
TRBV19	TRBJ2-3	CASSPWTGGFRTQYF
TRBV10-3	TRBJ2-3	CAISLSGEGADTQYF
TRBV7-2	TRBJ1-4	CASSLNRADEKLFF
TRBV7-8	TRBJ1-2	CASSPRGVYGYTF
TRBV29-1	TRBJ1-1	CSVIQGGNTEAFF
TRBV9	TRBJ2-3	CASSVAGDADTQYF
TRBV7-2	TRBJ2-3	CASRSAQGSTDTQYF
TRBV7-2	TRBJ2-6	CASSLAPPGHGANVLTF
TRBV28	TRBJ1-2	CASSGPQTGIYGYTF
TRBV6-5	TRBJ2-1	CASGGSLNEQFF
TRBV5-1	TRBJ2-2	CASSLVGSTNTGELFF
TRBV20-1	TRBJ1-3	CSAGGSGNTIYF
TRBV7-9	TRBJ2-7	CASSLPGTSRGEQYF
TRBV20-1	TRBJ1-5	CSARDIGQGHQPQHF
TRBV10-1	TRBJ1-1	CASSDARGDTEAFF
TRBV4-1	TRBJ2-3	CASSSPERGVTDTQYF
TRBV5-1	TRBJ2-3	CASSFGAATSTDTQYF
TRBV12-3/TRBV12-4	TRBJ1-3	CASGPGIAGNTIYF
TRBV20-1	TRBJ2-6	CSAWGQGASGANVLTF
TRBV5-4	TRBJ1-2	CASSLSGPNYGYTF
TRBV20-1	TRBJ2-3	CSARDGPRGADTQYF
TRBV7-9	TRBJ1-2	CASSLGSGRGVVGYTF
TRBV24-1	TRBJ2-1	CATSATLDYYNEQFF
TRBV6-6	TRBJ2-3	CAHCGSKGPGGTDTQYF
TRBV4-3	TRBJ1-4	CASSQETNEKLFF